Given below is one T cell receptor beta chain in context. This specimen comes from a study of blood T cell repertoires in COVID-19. Germline assignment: CDR1 SGHAT and CDR2 FQNNGV. There are 14 residues in the CDR3. V shed 4 bases and J shed 3 bases, with 12 bases lying between them. Produced via immunoSEQ multiplex PCR; TCRdb's table is partial and in-frame only. Of around 47,000 clones listed, 87% are singletons. The chain carries TRBV11-2 and TRBJ1-1; D is possibly TRBD1 (6 bases). The TCR originated in an elderly woman in a cohort sampled during active or convalescent COVID-19. Sequences were obtained from peripheral blood. The chain's CDR3 is CASSSGAAHTEAFF. The CDR3 nucleotides read TGTGCCAGCAGCTCAGGGGCCGCCCACACTGAAGCTTTCTTT.